The 29 T cell receptor beta chains in this list originate from one sample, sequenced in a study of Ad26.COV2.S vaccination and SARS-CoV-2 variants (dated by TCRdb to about 2021). Interpreted using the paper, the treatment or condition label stands for: about 20 received Ad26.COV2.S at low or high dose, single or two shots; several received placebo; per-sample allocation not given. For vaccine and placebo recipients, the sequenced repertoires came from samples collected on day 63 after the first injection. The protocol used for the library was the immunoSEQ multiplex PCR assay. TCRdb limited this immuneACCESS table to in-frame rearrangements with V and J called. A share of clones is missing; checked studies link under half to unresolved V genes, and the rest is unexplained. Counted in this sample were roughly 510,000 clones; 87% of them appeared once. Together, the top ten hold roughly 12% of the sample.

This specimen consisted of peripheral blood, obtained in a trial of Ad26.COV2.S vaccine versus placebo. The source is a person aged 18 to 59 who received the Ad26.COV2.S COVID-19 vaccine or a placebo.

The CDR3 DNA sequence: TGTGCCAGCAGTGCCTCCCGGGACAGGGTGTTTGAGACTGAAGCTTTCTTT. Protein sequence: CASSASRDRVFETEAFF. The rearrangement links TRBV2 to TRBJ1-1, with 9 bases identical to TRBD1. J lost 5 bases, V lost 4 bases, and 14 bases had no gene match. CDR3 length equals 17 residues. Germline V lookup: CDR1 SNHLY, CDR2 FYNNEI.

V and J are TRBV19 and TRBJ2-3, with a tentative D call TRBD2 (6 bases). Trimming shortened V by 7 bases and J by 2 bases, and 16 bases separated the two germline ends. Looked up from germline, CDR1 is LNHDA and CDR2 is SQIVND (reference sequence). This CDR3 is 15 amino acids long. CDR3 bases: TGTGCCAGTAAACCAGGGTGGAGGGCCACAGATACGCAGTATTTT. This encodes CASKPGWRATDTQYF.

In this sample, this clone turned up once. The chain has TRBV19 and TRBJ1-5; D uncertain. This CDR3 is 17 amino acids long. The V gene's germline CDR1 is LNHDA and CDR2 SQIVND (reference sequence). Trimming cost V 2 bases and J 6 bases, with 20 bases left between them. CDR3 loop: CASSIQWTSSVGQPQHF. CDR3 coding DNA: TGTGCCAGTAGTATACAGTGGACCTCCTCCGTAGGTCAGCCCCAGCATTTT.

The rearrangement uses TRBV19 and TRBJ2-1, with 13 bases that match TRBD2. V gave up 5 bases and J gave up 6 bases; unmatched junction bases: 10. This CDR3 comprises 17 residues. Germline V gene data show CDR1 as LNHDA and CDR2 as SQIVND (reference sequence). CDR3 coding DNA: TGTGCCAGTAGTGCCGAAAAGGGACTAGCGGGGACCAATGAGCAGTTCTTC. This sequence encodes CASSAEKGLAGTNEQFF.

Details on this clone: Other DNA sequences in the sample encode the same CDR3. The rearrangement links TRBV24-1 to TRBJ2-1; D not resolved. Germline V gene sequence: CDR1 KGHDR, CDR2 SFDVKD. The CDR3 is made up of 11 amino acids. V was shortened by 0 bases and J by 7 bases, with 0 bases between the two germline ends. The CDR3 region is CATSDLNEQFF. CDR3 nucleotide sequence: TGTGCCACCAGTGATTTGAATGAGCAGTTCTTC.

This rearrangement joins TRBV6-5 to TRBJ1-5, with a possible D match to TRBD1 (6 bases). This CDR3 has 15 amino acids. Germline V CDR1 and CDR2: MNHEY, SVGAGI. V was cut by 10 bases and J by 5 bases, with 21 bases left in between. CDR3 residues: CATGIEGGPHQPQHF. CDR3 nucleotides: TGTGCCACCGGGATCGAGGGGGGCCCTCATCAGCCCCAGCATTTT.

This clone was detected only a few times. This chain connects TRBV2 to TRBJ2-7; D not resolved. Germline CDR1 and CDR2: SNHLY and FYNNEI. Trimming pared 6 bases from V and 7 bases from J, leaving 10 bases between. CDR3 length: 11 residues. In DNA form, the CDR3 reads TGTGCCAGCAGGAACGGTCAGGAGCAGTACTTC. Translation: CASRNGQEQYF.

The V call is TRBV10-3, the J call TRBJ1-3; possible D gene TRBD1, 5 bases. The ends were cut back, 5 bases at V and 4 bases at J, with 12 bases in the middle. The length of the CDR3 is 14 residues. The germline gives CDR1 ENHRY, CDR2 SYGVKD. The CDR3 spells CAISPQGGGNTIYF. The CDR3 DNA sequence: TGTGCCATCAGTCCCCAGGGCGGCGGAAACACCATATATTTT.

This rearrangement joins TRBV5-4 to TRBJ2-2, with D unclear. The CDR3 is made up of 12 amino acids. V lost 0 bases and J lost 7, with 4 bases in between. Germline CDR1 is SGHNT and CDR2 is YYREEE (reference sequence). CDR3 nucleotide sequence: TGTGCCAGCAGCTTGGATGTCGGGGAGCTGTTTTTT. Its protein product is CASSLDVGELFF.

The chain uses TRBV9 and TRBJ2-7; TRBD1 is a possible D gene (5 bases). Germline V gene data show CDR1 as SGDLS and CDR2 as YYNGEE. The CDR3 has 16 amino acids. Trimming left V 0 bases short and J 2 bases short, with 15 bases between. The CDR3 bases are TGTGCCAGCAGCGTAGATCCAGGGCTACTCACCTACGAGCAGTACTTC. Amino acids: CASSVDPGLLTYEQYF.

The table lists this clone with a few counts. V usage is TRBV29-1 and J usage is TRBJ1-2; no definite D call. This CDR3 has 11 amino acids. V was clipped by 6 bases and J by 8 bases, with 13 bases between them. The germline gives CDR1 SQVTM, CDR2 ANQGSEA. The CDR3 is CSVGHPPGYTF. Written as DNA, the CDR3 is TGCAGCGTGGGTCACCCTCCCGGCTACACCTTC.

CDR3 sequence reads: CASSPRPVFSYEQYF. The CDR3 region has the DNA TGTGCCAGCAGCCCAAGACCGGTCTTCTCCTACGAGCAGTACTTC. This sequence joins TRBV5-8 and TRBJ2-7; D remains unclear. Germline assignment: CDR1 SGHTS and CDR2 YDEGEE. V was shortened by 4 bases and J by 0 bases, with 14 bases between the two germline ends. This CDR3 comprises 15 residues.

This sequence joins TRBV9 and TRBJ2-1; TRBD1 matches at 11 bases. Germline trimming cut 6 bases from V and 7 bases from J; bases unmatched to any gene: 6. Germline V gives CDR1 SGDLS, CDR2 YYNGEE. This CDR3 comprises 14 residues. CDR3 sequence (DNA): TGTGCCAGCAACCCGGGACAGGGGGGGAATGAGCAGTTCTTC. Its translation is CASNPGQGGNEQFF.

V gene TRBV5-4 combines with J gene TRBJ2-5, with 7 bases fitting TRBD2. The germline V gene has CDR1 SGHNT and CDR2 YYREEE (reference sequence). The CDR3 is 15 amino acids. V was pared by 3 bases and J by 2 bases, with 7 bases of the junction left unmatched. The CDR3 DNA follows: TGTGCCAGCAGCTCAACGGGACTACTACAAGAGACCCAGTACTTC. It specifies CASSSTGLLQETQYF.

The chain combines TRBV27 with TRBJ1-2, with 7 bases lining up with TRBD1. This CDR3 contains 19 residues. CDR1 and CDR2 from the germline V gene are MNHEY and SMNVEV (reference sequence). Unmatched junction bases numbered 15, after V lost 2 bases and J lost 0 bases. CDR3 sequence: CASSLVAGFSGQTNYGYTF. The DNA of the CDR3 is TGTGCCAGCAGTTTAGTAGCGGGGTTTTCGGGACAGACTAACTATGGCTACACCTTC.

This chain links TRBV29-1 with TRBJ2-7; D gene ambiguous. Trimming removed 4 bases at V and 1 base at J, with 8 bases between. Germline assignment: CDR1 SQVTM and CDR2 ANQGSEA. This CDR3 has 12 residues. The CDR3 region is CSVVGASYEQYF. Written as DNA, the CDR3 is TGCAGCGTTGTAGGAGCTTCCTACGAGCAGTACTTC.

The V call is TRBV2, the J call TRBJ1-5; no firm D call. The V and J ends lost 4 bases and 3 bases respectively, with 13 bases between them. The germline V gene has CDR1 SNHLY and CDR2 FYNNEI. This CDR3 is 15 amino acids long. The chain's CDR3 is CASSGPDTYNQPQHF. CDR3 in DNA: TGTGCCAGCAGTGGACCCGACACTTACAATCAGCCCCAGCATTTT.

This chain uses TRBV4-3 with TRBJ1-5; 7 positions match TRBD1. The V and J ends lost 1 base and 4 bases, in that order; junction bases with no gene match: 4. The germline V gene has CDR1 LGHNA and CDR2 YSLEER. The CDR3 length is 15 residues. The CDR3 here is CASSQGVTGNQPQHF. CDR3 coding DNA: TGCGCCAGCAGCCAAGGGGTGACAGGGAATCAGCCCCAGCATTTT.

The chain combines TRBV6-5 with TRBJ1-1; TRBD1 agrees at 10 bases. The length of the CDR3 is 14 residues. The germline V gene has CDR1 MNHEY and CDR2 SVGAGI. After removal of 5 bases from V and 8 bases from J, the junction contained 8 bases not matched to a gene. CDR3 coding DNA: TGTGCCAGCAGTCTGACAGGGGGCGGGATGGAAGCTTTCTTT. The encoded protein is CASSLTGGGMEAFF.

The chain has TRBV27 and TRBJ2-6; maybe TRBD2 (7 bases). This CDR3 is 18 amino acids long. Trimming cost V 5 bases and J 0 bases, with 17 bases left between them. From germline, CDR1 is MNHEY and CDR2 SMNVEV (reference sequence). CDR3 nucleotides: TGTGCCAGCAGTCCTCCCGGGGAGGGGGGCTCTGGGGCCAACGTCCTGACTTTC. Amino acids: CASSPPGEGGSGANVLTF.

The chain has TRBV7-9 and TRBJ2-3; 8 nucleotides match TRBD1. V trimming: 5 bases; J trimming: 2 bases; junction bases outside the gene matches: 9. The CDR3 contains 16 residues. Germline CDR1 reads SEHNR; CDR2 reads FQNEAQ (reference sequence). In DNA, the CDR3 is TGTGCCAGCAGCGACGGGGGACAGGCCCTCACAGATACGCAGTATTTT. Amino acids: CASSDGGQALTDTQYF.

The rearrangement joins TRBV11-3 to TRBJ1-1; no clear D gene. Trimming removed 1 base at V and 6 bases at J, with 9 bases between. The germline V gene encodes CDR1 SGHNT and CDR2 YENEEA. The CDR3 is 13 residues long. For the CDR3, the DNA is TGTGCCAGCAGCTTAGTTCCGGCGGCTGAAGCTTTCTTT. The encoded protein is CASSLVPAAEAFF.

Here the CDR3 DNA reads TGTGCCAGCAGTACCTATAAGGGGAATCAGCCCCAGCATTTT. Translating gives CASSTYKGNQPQHF. V is TRBV2 and J is TRBJ1-5, with a tentative D call TRBD1 (5 bases). V lost 5 bases and J lost 4, with 12 bases in between. This CDR3 comprises 14 residues. Germline V lookup: CDR1 SNHLY, CDR2 FYNNEI. The full variable domain, with the rest looked up from reference TRBV2 and TRBJ1-5, is EPEVTQTPSHQVTQMGQEVILRCVPISNHLYFYWYRQILGQKVEFLVSFYNNEISEKSEIFDDQFSVERPDGSNFTLKIRSTKLEDSAMYFCASSTYKGNQPQHFGDGTRLSIL.

The chain has TRBV13 and TRBJ2-1, with D possibly matching TRBD2 (5 bases). This CDR3 region has 15 residues. V gave up 6 bases and J gave up 4 bases, with 16 bases separating them. Germline assignment: CDR1 PRHDT and CDR2 FYEKMQ (reference sequence). The CDR3 protein is CASSVKRILYNEQFF. For the CDR3, the DNA is TGTGCCAGCAGTGTCAAGCGGATCTTATACAATGAGCAGTTCTTC.

V is TRBV10-3 and J is TRBJ1-2; 12 bases align to TRBD1. With V trimmed by 11 bases and J by 3 bases, 4 bases remained unmatched. CDR1 and CDR2 from the germline V gene are ENHRY and SYGVKD. The length of the CDR3 is 13 residues. The CDR3 loop is CAVGTGGHYGYTF. The CDR3, as DNA: TGTGCCGTCGGGACAGGGGGCCACTATGGCTACACCTTC.

This sequence joins TRBV30 and TRBJ1-2; TRBD1 might be the D (6 bases). Trimming stripped 0 bases from V and 6 bases from J, with 23 bases between. Germline V gene lookup returns CDR1 GTSNPN and CDR2 SVGIG (reference sequence). The CDR3 is 17 residues long. CDR3 sequence: CAWSVHLLAGVEDGYTF. The CDR3 coding sequence is TGTGCCTGGAGTGTACACCTCCTGGCAGGGGTTGAGGATGGCTACACCTTC.

The chain is built from TRBV27 and TRBJ2-2, with D hard to call. CDR1 and CDR2 from the germline V gene are MNHEY and SMNVEV (reference sequence). The CDR3 is 14 amino acids. Trimming shortened V by 1 base and J by 8 bases, and 11 bases separated the two germline ends. CDR3 in DNA: TGTGCCAGCAGTTTATTCTTCGGAGAGGGGGAGCTGTTTTTT. Residues: CASSLFFGEGELFF.

This chain uses TRBV9 with TRBJ2-2; D is perhaps TRBD1 (6 bases). The V gene's germline CDR1 is SGDLS and CDR2 YYNGEE. V dropped 4 bases and J dropped 1 base, with 17 bases sitting between them. The CDR3 covers 17 residues. The CDR3 region has the DNA TGTGCCAGCAGCACCCGGTGGGGCAGGGGGAACACCGGGGAGCTGTTTTTT. This gives the protein CASSTRWGRGNTGELFF.

This chain connects TRBV4-3 to TRBJ2-3; D might be TRBD2 (6 bases). V lost 4 bases, J lost 2 bases, and 16 bases lay in between. Germline CDR1 LGHNA, CDR2 YSLEER. The CDR3 runs 16 residues. CDR3 loop: CASSPFGGGDTDTQYF. The CDR3 DNA is TGCGCCAGCAGCCCCTTCGGTGGAGGGGACACAGATACGCAGTATTTT.